This paragraph covers one T cell receptor beta chain sequence. The antigen remains unidentified. Primers for the PCR totalled 60 Vbeta and 13 Jbeta. Some clones are missing from TCRdb's copy, which holds only in-frame ones; the method was immunoSEQ multiplex PCR. The sample lists approximately 150,000 clones, over 70% occurring once. The data stem from a study of cytomegalovirus exposure and HLA in healthy donors. The CDR3 extends over 15 amino acids. Trimming removed 3 bases from V and 2 bases from J, with 10 bases in between. Germline V gene sequence: CDR1 LNHDA, CDR2 SQIVND (reference sequence). Points from the study as a whole: In a later analysis, CMV-associated beta chains were mostly HLA-associated, it appeared. Serostatus for CMV was the only available immune exposure information. 87-base-pair reads could not separate some V segments, including TRBV6-2 and TRBV6-3.

What was sequenced was PBMCs. This TCR came from a male donor in good health and CMV-seronegative. This chain uses TRBV19 with TRBJ2-2; D may be TRBD2 (6 bases). CDR3 loop: CASSMRERNTGELFF. The CDR3 region has the DNA TGTGCCAGTAGTATGCGGGAACGAAACACCGGGGAGCTGTTTTTT.